The 20 T cell receptor beta chains below were found in one sample sequenced in a study of T cells in Graves' hyperthyroidism and ophthalmopathy. Researchers took RNA transcripts and amplified the TCR beta CDR3 regions from them. First-round RT-PCR with HTBI primers amplified the TCR CDR3 region. TCRdb re-called the multiplex PCR reads with MiXCR, one entry per CDR3 protein. The sample has about 740,000 distinct CDR3 sequences, 13% to 15% seen once. Input material: blood. Receptor source: a woman under 30 with Graves' hyperthyroidism.

This clonotype appeared many times. The chain has TRBV6-1 and TRBJ1-5, with 7 positions matching TRBD1. Looked up from germline, CDR1 is MNHNS and CDR2 is SASEGT. The CDR3 is 14 amino acids. J lost 3 bases, V lost 7 bases, and 6 bases had no gene match. The CDR3 reads CASITGALNQPQHF. The CDR3 coding sequence is TGTGCCAGCATTACAGGGGCACTCAATCAGCCCCAGCATTTT.

This clonotype was seen repeatedly, ten times or more. V and J are TRBV7-2 and TRBJ2-5; D not certain. V was trimmed by 4 bases and J by 0 bases, leaving 6 bases between them. From germline, CDR1 is SGHTA and CDR2 FQGNSA. The CDR3 runs to 13 residues. CDR3 sequence: CASSSPYQETQYF. In nucleotides, the CDR3 is TGTGCCAGCAGCTCTCCTTACCAAGAGACCCAGTACTTC.

This sequence joins TRBV20-1 and TRBJ2-3, with D tentatively TRBD2 (6 bases). With 4 bases removed from V and 0 bases from J, the gap between germline ends came to 17 bases. The CDR3 extends over 16 amino acids. Germline lookup yields CDR1 DFQATT and CDR2 SNEGSKA (reference sequence). CDR3 loop: CSATAMSGESTDTQYF. CDR3 DNA: TGCAGTGCTACCGCAATGTCGGGGGAGAGCACAGATACGCAGTATTTT.

In its sample, this clonotype was seen many times. The chain recombines TRBV20-1 with TRBJ2-7; 7 bases align to TRBD2. J lost 7 bases, V lost 1 base, and 13 bases had no gene match. This CDR3 region has 15 residues. CDR1 and CDR2 from the germline V gene are DFQATT and SNEGSKA (reference sequence). The CDR3 coding sequence is TGCAGTGCTAGAGGCGCCGGACTAGTGGGCTGGGAGCAGTACTTC. Protein: CSARGAGLVGWEQYF.

In this sample, this clonotype turned up many times. The chain is built from TRBV30 and TRBJ2-7; tentatively, D is TRBD2 (8 bases). The germline V gene encodes CDR1 GTSNPN and CDR2 SVGIG (reference sequence). V lost 0 bases, J lost 4 bases, and 16 bases lay in between. The CDR3 is 15 residues long. The DNA for the CDR3 is TGTGCCTGGAGTGTAAAACGGGAGGGGGCATACGAGCAGTACTTC. This codes for CAWSVKREGAYEQYF.

This chain links TRBV18 with TRBJ1-2, with D tentatively TRBD1 (6 bases). Trimming took 5 bases from V and 6 from J, leaving 19 bases between them. Germline V gene data show CDR1 as KGHSH and CDR2 as LQKENI. The length of the CDR3 is 15 residues. The CDR3 region is CASSFPGQSEDGYTF. Written as DNA, the CDR3 is TGTGCCAGCTCATTCCCCGGACAGTCCGAGGATGGCTACACCTTC. Combining the CDR3 with reference TRBV18 and TRBJ1-2 gives the whole variable domain NAGVMQNPRHLVRRRGQEARLRCSPMKGHSHVYWYRQLPEEGLKFMVYLQKENIIDESGMPKERFSAEFPKEGPSILRIQQVVRGDSAAYFCASSFPGQSEDGYTFGSGTRLTVV.

This clonotype came up many times. The gene calls are TRBV7-2 and TRBJ2-3, with D perhaps being TRBD1 or TRBD2 (6 bases each). The V and J ends lost 1 base and 6 bases respectively, with 8 bases between them. The CDR3 loop spans 13 amino acids. CDR1 is SGHTA and CDR2 is FQGNSA in the germline V gene. CDR3: CASSLGGADTQYF. CDR3 nucleotides: TGTGCCAGCAGCTTAGGGGGGGCGGATACGCAGTATTTT.

This clonotype was seen ten or more times. The chain recombines TRBV6-2 or TRBV6-3 with TRBJ1-6; no clear D. The CDR3 extends over 14 amino acids. Trimming pared 8 bases from V and 4 bases from J, leaving 12 bases between. Germline V gene data show CDR1 as MNHEY and CDR2 as SVGEGT. The CDR3 here is CASGLTEYNSPLHF. As DNA, the CDR3 is TGTGCCAGCGGACTCACAGAGTATAATTCACCCCTCCACTTT.

This clonotype was counted ten times or more. Here the CDR3 DNA reads TGTGCCAGCAACGACCCAACAGGGGGTGCCTACAATGAGCAGTTCTTC. Protein: CASNDPTGGAYNEQFF. The chain joins TRBV11-1 to TRBJ2-1; 8 bases are shared with TRBD1. Germline V lookup: CDR1 SGHAT, CDR2 FQDESV (reference sequence). The V and J ends lost 7 bases and 2 bases, in that order; junction bases with no gene match: 10. This CDR3 is built from 16 residues.

This clonotype was counted once. A much larger clone sits a single nucleotide away, making a read error possible. This sequence joins TRBV20-1 and TRBJ1-1; no firm D call. Germline V gene sequence: CDR1 DFQATT, CDR2 SNEGSKA (reference sequence). This CDR3 comprises 12 residues. Trimming stripped 1 base from V and 0 bases from J, with 3 bases between. CDR3 DNA: TGCAGTGCTAGAGTACTGAACACTGAAGCTTTCTTT. Its protein product is CSARVLNTEAFF.

This clonotype was seen repeatedly, ten times or more. The chain carries TRBV20-1 and TRBJ1-5, with D maybe TRBD1 (5 bases). V lost 1 base and J lost 1, with 11 bases in between. Germline lookup yields CDR1 DFQATT and CDR2 SNEGSKA (reference sequence). CDR3 length: 15 amino acids. Here the CDR3 DNA reads TGCAGTGCTAGAGCTGGGGGGAGAAGCAATCAGCCCCAGCATTTT. This translates into CSARAGGRSNQPQHF.

This clonotype has only a few counts. CDR3 in DNA: TGTGCCAGCAGCTTGCTTGTTGGCGAAAAACTGTTTTTT. It codes for CASSLLVGEKLFF. This chain connects TRBV13 to TRBJ1-4, with unresolved D. CDR3 size: 13 residues. The V gene's germline CDR1 is PRHDT and CDR2 FYEKMQ (reference sequence). V lost 3 bases and J lost 8, with 10 bases in between.

This sequence joins TRBV12-3 or TRBV12-4 and TRBJ2-3; TRBD2 is a possible D gene (6 bases). This CDR3 has 14 amino acids. Trimming removed 3 bases from V and 2 bases from J, with 9 bases in between. The CDR3 loop reads CASSFAGYTDTQYF. CDR3 DNA: TGTGCCAGCAGTTTCGCGGGGTACACAGATACGCAGTATTTT.

This clonotype was observed a handful of times. The chain combines TRBV7-9 with TRBJ1-1; D is perhaps TRBD1 (6 bases). V gave up 5 bases and J gave up 0 bases, with 16 bases separating them. The CDR3 loop spans 16 amino acids. Per germline, CDR1 SEHNR and CDR2 FQNEAQ (reference sequence). The CDR3 DNA follows: TGTGCCAGCAGCCCCGCTCGAGGACAGATGAACACTGAAGCTTTCTTT. The encoded protein is CASSPARGQMNTEAFF. Looking up the rest from reference TRBV7-9 and TRBJ1-1 gives the full variable domain: DTGVSQNPRHKITKRGQNVTFRCDPISEHNRLYWYRQTLGQGPEFLTYFQNEAQLEKSRLLSDRFSAERPKGSFSTLEIQRTEQGDSAMYLCASSPARGQMNTEAFFGQGTRLTVV.

This clonotype showed up just a few times. The chain combines TRBV20-1 with TRBJ1-1; TRBD1 might be the D (6 bases). Germline V gene lookup returns CDR1 DFQATT and CDR2 SNEGSKA (reference sequence). The V end lost 5 bases, the J end lost 1 base, and 8 bases lay between the germline ends. The CDR3 runs 12 residues. The DNA for the CDR3 is TGCAGTGCTCTAGGGGGGAACACTGAAGCTTTCTTT. It encodes CSALGGNTEAFF.

This clonotype has more than one count but fewer than ten. This chain's CDR3 is CATSAGKRSTDTQYF. DNA for the CDR3: TGTGCCACCAGCGCTGGGAAGCGGAGCACAGATACGCAGTATTTT. V gene TRBV15 combines with J gene TRBJ2-3; the D gene is possibly TRBD2 (5 bases). V was clipped by 5 bases and J by 0 bases, with 12 bases between them. The germline CDR1 and CDR2 sequences are LNHNV and YYDKDF (reference sequence). The CDR3 extends over 15 amino acids.

The chain uses TRBV6-2 or TRBV6-3 and TRBJ2-3; D might be TRBD2 (5 bases). V lost 11 bases to trimming and J lost 4 bases, with 13 bases between them. The CDR3 has 12 residues. CDR1 is MNHEY and CDR2 is SVGEGT in the germline V gene. The CDR3 sequence: CAGTGKADTQYF. The CDR3 DNA reads TGTGCCGGCACCGGGAAGGCAGATACGCAGTATTTT.

In its sample, this clonotype was seen many times. The CDR3 sequence: CASSFRGPSHYEQYF. In DNA, the CDR3 is TGTGCCAGCAGCTTCAGGGGGCCGAGCCACTACGAGCAGTACTTC. The chain couples TRBV5-6 to TRBJ2-7; the match to TRBD1 covers 8 bases. The germline gives CDR1 SGHDT, CDR2 YYEEEE. The CDR3 extends over 15 amino acids. V was pared by 2 bases and J by 3 bases, with 7 bases of the junction left unmatched.

This clonotype was seen ten or more times. This rearrangement joins TRBV27 to TRBJ2-7, with D perhaps being TRBD1 or TRBD2 (5 bases each). Trimming cost V 6 bases and J 4 bases, with 16 bases left between them. Germline V gene sequence: CDR1 MNHEY, CDR2 SMNVEV (reference sequence). The CDR3 is 14 amino acids. The CDR3 here is CASSTGPSRYEQYF. DNA for the CDR3: TGTGCCAGCAGCACGGGACCCTCACGGTACGAGCAGTACTTC.

This clonotype was found many times. The chain joins TRBV28 to TRBJ2-2; tentative D call: TRBD2 (5 bases). CDR1 MDHEN and CDR2 SYDVKM come from the germline V gene. Trimming took off 6 bases at V and 1 base at J, with 9 bases between the two ends. The CDR3 totals 14 residues. DNA of the CDR3: TGTGCCAGCAGGCGAGGACTGAACACCGGGGAGCTGTTTTTT. Amino acid sequence: CASRRGLNTGELFF.